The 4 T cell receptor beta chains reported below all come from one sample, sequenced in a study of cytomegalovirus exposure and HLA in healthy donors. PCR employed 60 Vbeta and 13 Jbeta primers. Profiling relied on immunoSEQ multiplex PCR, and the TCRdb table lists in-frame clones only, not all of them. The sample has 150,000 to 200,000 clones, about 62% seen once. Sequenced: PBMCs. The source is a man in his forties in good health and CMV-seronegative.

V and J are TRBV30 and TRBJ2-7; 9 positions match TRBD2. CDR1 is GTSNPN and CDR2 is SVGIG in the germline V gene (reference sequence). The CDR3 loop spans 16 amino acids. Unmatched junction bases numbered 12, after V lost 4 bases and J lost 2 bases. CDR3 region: CAWNRLAGRRTYEQYF. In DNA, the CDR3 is TGTGCCTGGAATCGCCTAGCGGGACGTCGGACCTACGAGCAGTACTTC.

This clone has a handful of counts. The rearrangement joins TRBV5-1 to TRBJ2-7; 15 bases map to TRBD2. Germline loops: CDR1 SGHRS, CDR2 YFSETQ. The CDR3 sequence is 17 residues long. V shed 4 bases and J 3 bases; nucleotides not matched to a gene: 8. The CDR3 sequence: CASSGGGTSGGIYEQYF. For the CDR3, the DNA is TGCGCCAGCAGCGGGGGAGGGACTAGCGGGGGGATCTACGAGCAGTACTTC.

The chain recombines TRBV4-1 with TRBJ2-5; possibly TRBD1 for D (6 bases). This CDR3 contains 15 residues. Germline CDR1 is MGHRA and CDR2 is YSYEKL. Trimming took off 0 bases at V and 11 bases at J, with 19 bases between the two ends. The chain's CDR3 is CASSQDSQGRGEQYF. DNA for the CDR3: TGCGCCAGCAGCCAAGATTCACAGGGACGAGGAGAGCAGTACTTC.

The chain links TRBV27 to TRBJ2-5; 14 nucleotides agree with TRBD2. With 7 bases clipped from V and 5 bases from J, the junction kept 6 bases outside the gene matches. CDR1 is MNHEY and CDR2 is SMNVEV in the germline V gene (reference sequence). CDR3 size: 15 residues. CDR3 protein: CASTRLAGGLETQYF. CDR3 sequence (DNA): TGTGCCAGCACCCGACTAGCGGGAGGGTTGGAGACCCAGTACTTC.